This entry describes one TCR beta chain. Its binding antigen is unknown. No base qualities exist here, and no much larger clone lies one base off it. This record belongs to a study of CD8 T cells in ankylosing spondylitis (dated by TCRdb to between 2016 and 2019). Background for the entire study: T cell receptor beta repertoires were profiled in healthy donors and ankylosing spondylitis patients so that disease-linked TCR variants could be found. The full study cohort comprised about 24 ankylosing spondylitis patients and some 110 healthy donors. Peripheral blood was sampled, and synovial fluid was also collected from ankylosing spondylitis patients.

V lost 1 base and J lost 7 bases; the stretch between them is 11 bases long. The CDR3 contains 14 residues, cysteine and phenylalanine counted. The retained sequence is limited to the CDR3, 42 bases, with the frame set at the first base. CDR1 and CDR2 are read off the germline V gene as SGHVS and FQNEAQ. Sequenced using an Illumina HiSeq 2500. Quantitative 5'-RACE with molecular barcodes was used to prepare TCR beta libraries. Per the authors' processing: To identify disease-linked TCR variants, a new computational method was used, one built on a probabilistic model of VDJ rearrangement. TCRdb trimmed the raw reads at Q25, called clones with MiXCR and kept productive beta chains. Rows matching on CDR3 protein sequence are summarized as one entry with the most common DNA and genes. The V and J calls were not made by the authors but by TCRdb's processing. The sample table lists about 540,000 distinct CDR3 sequences, roughly 13% of them with a count of one. Of the sample, around 7% is held by the ten largest clones.

General findings and caveats noted by the study authors: The disease-linked clones were reported as significantly enriched in matched synovial fluid samples from ankylosing spondylitis patients. Some TCR beta motif variants had previously been reported in synovial fluid and blood of reactive arthritis patients, which suggested common disease-initiation mechanisms. The disease-linked clones had a CD8+ phenotype and were found at relatively low frequencies in peripheral blood. A TCR beta motif of several highly homologous amino acid variants appeared characteristic of blood from ankylosing spondylitis patients.

The rearrangement combines TRBV7-8 with TRBJ2-1; TRBD1 is perhaps the D gene, given 6 matching bases. The material sequenced was blood, either unsorted or a sorted T cell fraction (not recorded which). The TCR sequence derives from a male donor with ankylosing spondylitis. The nucleotide sequence reads as follows: TGTGCCAGCAGCTTAGTTCAGGGGCGGAATGAGCAGTTCTTC. Translated, it reads CASSLVQGRNEQFF.